The sequence of this T cell receptor beta chain was determined in a study of technical replicates of blood from four donors. The CDR3 is 14 residues long. Germline V gene sequence: CDR1 MDHEN, CDR2 SYDVKM. With 5 bases clipped from V and 0 bases from J, the junction kept 1 base outside the gene matches. This clone has only one observation. Data came from immunoSEQ multiplex PCR; TCRdb stores just in-frame clones and leaves some out. The data hold some 70,000 clones, with under 98% observed a single time. The receptor comes from a human donor in good health. The genes are TRBV28 and TRBJ1-2; TRBD1 matches 9 bases. The sequenced material came from T cells isolated from PBMCs. The CDR3 coding sequence is TGTGCCAGCAGTGGGACAGGGTCTAACTATGGCTACACCTTC. It translates to CASSGTGSNYGYTF.